These 29 T cell receptor beta chains came from one sample sequenced in a study of patients and donors after allogeneic stem cell transplantation. In TCRdb, the RT-PCR reads were re-called with MiXCR into one record per CDR3 protein. The table records approximately 430,000 distinct CDR3 sequences, approximately 16% of them present only once. Sequenced: blood, either unsorted or a sorted T cell fraction (not recorded which). The receptors originated from a human donor who was either an allogeneic HSCT recipient or a stem cell or donor lymphocyte infusion donor (not recorded which). It is not recorded whose cells these are; they may come from a transplant donor.

The gene calls are TRBV6-5 and TRBJ2-7; maybe TRBD2 (6 bases). Trimming stripped 6 bases from V and 3 bases from J, with 9 bases between. The germline V gene has CDR1 MNHEY and CDR2 SVGAGI. The CDR3 has 12 residues. CDR3 nucleotide sequence: TGTGCCAGCAGAAACGGGGGCTACGAGCAGTACTTC. Translated, it gives CASRNGGYEQYF.

The chain is built from TRBV7-9 and TRBJ1-3; 8 bases map to TRBD1. V trimming: 3 bases; J trimming: 6 bases; junction bases outside the gene matches: 7. The germline V gene encodes CDR1 SEHNR and CDR2 FQNEAQ (reference sequence). The CDR3 spans 15 residues. This CDR3 is CASSFRGRIVNTIYF. The DNA for the CDR3 is TGTGCCAGCAGCTTCAGGGGGCGCATAGTAAACACCATATATTTT.

The rearrangement links TRBV20-1 to TRBJ2-1; TRBD2 aligns across 15 bases. The CDR3 is 17 amino acids. J gave up 7 bases and V 6 bases, and 13 bases lay outside the gene matches. The germline CDR1 and CDR2 sequences are DFQATT and SNEGSKA (reference sequence). This chain's CDR3 is CSAPVLGTSGRRNEQFF. The CDR3 nucleotides read TGCAGTGCACCGGTGTTGGGGACTAGCGGGAGGAGGAATGAGCAGTTCTTC.

This clonotype was counted between two and nine times. This chain links TRBV4-2 with TRBJ2-1; 10 nucleotides align to TRBD2. The CDR3 sequence is 17 residues long. Germline V gives CDR1 LGHNA, CDR2 YNFKEQ. J lost 4 bases, V lost 0 bases, and 6 bases had no gene match. As DNA, the CDR3 is TGTGCCAGCAGCCAAGAAGGGAGGACTAGCGGATACAATGAGCAGTTCTTC. Amino acid sequence: CASSQEGRTSGYNEQFF.

The J gene is TRBJ2-7, the V gene TRBV18; D possibly uses TRBD1 or TRBD2 (6 bases each). The ends were cut back, 10 bases at V and 6 bases at J, with 16 bases in the middle. The CDR3 is 12 residues long. Germline V gives CDR1 KGHSH, CDR2 LQKENI. CDR3 DNA sequence: TGTGCCACAGGGGAGGCTCCTCCCGAGCAGTACTTC. It codes for CATGEAPPEQYF.

A few counts support this clonotype. In nucleotides, the CDR3 is TGTGCCAGCAGCTTGCAATTGGCGCCGGATTCCTACAATGAGCAGTTCTTC. Translated, it gives CASSLQLAPDSYNEQFF. The chain carries TRBV5-5 and TRBJ2-1; no firm D call. Looked up from germline, CDR1 is SGHKS and CDR2 is YYEKEE (reference sequence). The V and J ends lost 1 base and 1 base respectively, with 15 bases between them. This CDR3 spans 17 amino acids.

This rearrangement joins TRBV2 to TRBJ2-5, with TRBD2 matching 9 bases. The CDR3 spans 14 residues. J lost 3 bases, V lost 7 bases, and 6 bases had no gene match. Germline V lookup: CDR1 SNHLY, CDR2 FYNNEI. CDR3 nucleotides: TGTGCCAGCATCGAGACTAGCGGTAAAGAGACCCAGTACTTC. Translation: CASIETSGKETQYF.

This clonotype was seen more than once but under ten times. The chain links TRBV6-1 to TRBJ2-1, with D unresolved. Trimming took off 2 bases at V and 6 bases at J, with 17 bases between the two ends. This CDR3 is 16 amino acids long. CDR1 is MNHNS, CDR2 SASEGT, per germline. The CDR3 DNA follows: TGTGCCAGCAGTGAATGGGTGTTAAGTCCGTCCAATGAGCAGTTCTTC. Translated: CASSEWVLSPSNEQFF.

This chain links TRBV11-1 with TRBJ1-1; D unresolved. Between the trimmed V and J ends, which lost 5 bases and 5 bases, there was a span of 18 bases. Germline loops: CDR1 SGHAT, CDR2 FQDESV (reference sequence). This CDR3 has 15 residues. This CDR3 is CASSQKVMGFTEAFF. The CDR3 DNA is TGTGCCAGCAGCCAGAAGGTGATGGGGTTTACTGAAGCTTTCTTT.

This chain joins TRBV18 and TRBJ1-5; 9 bases line up with TRBD1. The V segment lost 6 bases and the J segment 6 bases; nucleotides outside the gene matches: 12. CDR3 length: 16 amino acids. CDR1 and CDR2 from the germline V gene are KGHSH and LQKENI. In DNA, the CDR3 is TGTGCCAGCTCGCGAGAACAGGGGGCTGCAGTTCAGCCCCAGCATTTT. This gives the protein CASSREQGAAVQPQHF.

This clonotype was observed a few times. The chain combines TRBV5-6 with TRBJ2-5; D is unclear. Per germline, CDR1 SGHDT and CDR2 YYEEEE. V lost 0 bases and J lost 9, with 15 bases in between. The CDR3 has 14 amino acids. The CDR3 region is CASSLGLDAWSQYF. The CDR3 nucleotides read TGTGCCAGCAGCTTGGGTTTGGACGCTTGGTCCCAGTACTTC.

The J gene is TRBJ2-7, the V gene TRBV4-2; D not resolved. There are 13 residues in the CDR3. V dropped 2 bases and J dropped 2 bases, with 7 bases sitting between them. Looked up from germline, CDR1 is LGHNA and CDR2 is YNFKEQ. In nucleotides, the CDR3 is TGTGCCAGCAGCCAATTTCCAGCCTACGAGCAGTACTTC. It specifies CASSQFPAYEQYF.

The chain has TRBV5-1 and TRBJ2-3; perhaps TRBD2 as D (6 bases). The germline V and J ends were trimmed by 6 bases and 2 bases, with 13 bases remaining between them. Germline CDR1 reads SGHRS; CDR2 reads YFSETQ. This CDR3 spans 14 amino acids. This chain's CDR3 is CASTLGGTTDTQYF. The DNA for the CDR3 is TGCGCCAGCACCCTCGGCGGGACCACAGATACGCAGTATTTT.

This clonotype occurred a few times. The rearrangement joins TRBV18 to TRBJ2-4, with D possibly being TRBD2 (5 bases). Trimming removed 2 bases from V and 2 bases from J, with 7 bases in between. Germline-derived CDR1 and CDR2 are KGHSH and LQKENI. CDR3 length equals 14 residues. The CDR3 region is CASSPTGTKNIQYF. Written as DNA, the CDR3 is TGTGCCAGCTCACCAACCGGGACCAAAAACATTCAGTACTTC.

The rearrangement uses TRBV20-1 and TRBJ2-7; D remains unclear. V was trimmed by 4 bases and J by 5 bases, leaving 6 bases between them. The CDR3 totals 10 residues. The V gene's germline CDR1 is DFQATT and CDR2 SNEGSKA (reference sequence). The CDR3, as DNA: TGCAGTGCTACGGTCCACGAGCAGTACTTC. It is translated as CSATVHEQYF.

V gene TRBV11-1 combines with J gene TRBJ2-5, with D perhaps TRBD2 (6 bases). This CDR3 is 19 amino acids long. The germline CDR1 and CDR2 sequences are SGHAT and FQDESV (reference sequence). V lost 5 bases and J lost 1, with 26 bases in between. The DNA of the CDR3 is TGTGCCAGCAGCCGAACAACCCAGGCCAGACTAGACAGCCAAGAGACCCAGTACTTC. This codes for CASSRTTQARLDSQETQYF.

The CDR3 DNA reads as TGTGCCAGCAGTGAAGAGGCTAGCGGCCCCTACGAGCAGTACTTC. This encodes CASSEEASGPYEQYF. The chain couples TRBV2 to TRBJ2-7; 7 positions match TRBD2. Germline V gene data show CDR1 as SNHLY and CDR2 as FYNNEI. V dropped 1 base and J dropped 2; count of bases not matched to a gene: 5. This CDR3 comprises 15 residues.

The gene calls are TRBV10-3 and TRBJ2-7; D perhaps matches TRBD2 (6 bases). Deletions cut 5 bases from V and 1 base from J, with 12 bases between. In germline, CDR1 is ENHRY, CDR2 SYGVKD. The CDR3 loop spans 14 amino acids. The CDR3 bases are TGTGCCATCAGTTTGCAGGGAGGATCCTACGAGCAGTACTTC. It yields the protein CAISLQGGSYEQYF.

This clonotype was detected a few times. The J gene is TRBJ2-4, the V gene TRBV29-1; D might be TRBD1 (5 bases). The V and J ends lost 4 bases and 0 bases respectively, with 7 bases between them. The germline CDR1 and CDR2 sequences are SQVTM and ANQGSEA. This CDR3 is built from 13 residues. CDR3 in DNA: TGCAGCGTTGCCGACAGAGCCAAAAACATTCAGTACTTC. Protein product: CSVADRAKNIQYF.

This clonotype has just a few counts. The chain combines TRBV5-1 with TRBJ1-4; D gene ambiguous. Trimming pared 0 bases from V and 4 bases from J, leaving 7 bases between. This CDR3 is built from 14 residues. Germline CDR1 is SGHRS and CDR2 is YFSETQ. For the CDR3, the DNA is TGCGCCAGCAGCTTGGTAGCGGGTAATGAAAAACTGTTTTTT. Its translation: CASSLVAGNEKLFF.

The chain has TRBV12-3 or TRBV12-4 and TRBJ2-7, with TRBD1 identical over 7 bases. V was pared by 5 bases and J by 7 bases, with 11 bases of the junction left unmatched. The CDR3 sequence is 14 residues long. The CDR3 is CASSHPGQTGEQYF. As DNA, the CDR3 is TGTGCCAGCAGTCACCCGGGACAGACGGGGGAGCAGTACTTC.

This clonotype turned up a few times. This chain connects TRBV20-1 to TRBJ1-1, with D perhaps TRBD1 (6 bases). CDR3 size: 14 residues. Germline CDR1 reads DFQATT; CDR2 reads SNEGSKA (reference sequence). CDR3 residues: CRAEQGTMNTEAFF. The CDR3 DNA follows: TGCAGGGCCGAACAGGGTACCATGAACACTGAAGCTTTCTTT.

V usage is TRBV4-1 and J usage is TRBJ1-1; D unresolved. Germline CDR1 and CDR2: MGHRA and YSYEKL. The CDR3 sequence is 14 residues long. V was trimmed by 4 bases and J by 5 bases, leaving 14 bases between them. CDR3 amino acids: CASSRPGSFTEAFF. The CDR3 DNA follows: TGCGCCAGCAGCCGTCCTGGGAGTTTTACTGAAGCTTTCTTT.

The V call is TRBV27, the J call TRBJ1-4; weak D call: TRBD1 (5 bases). The CDR3 is 15 amino acids. Trimming took 3 bases from V and 8 from J, leaving 16 bases between them. From germline, CDR1 is MNHEY and CDR2 SMNVEV (reference sequence). CDR3 residues: CASSLSGEYGEKLFF. DNA for the CDR3: TGTGCCAGCAGTTTGTCGGGGGAGTATGGCGAAAAACTGTTTTTT.

This clonotype was counted ten times or more. V gene TRBV20-1 combines with J gene TRBJ2-5; the match to TRBD1 covers 7 bases. The CDR3 extends over 14 amino acids. The V gene end was trimmed by 5 bases and the J gene end by 1 base; junction bases not matched to a gene: 7. Per germline, CDR1 DFQATT and CDR2 SNEGSKA (reference sequence). The CDR3 DNA reads as TGCAGTGCTCGAAAAACAGGGGCCCAAGAGACCCAGTACTTC. Its translation: CSARKTGAQETQYF.

This clonotype was recorded many times. The rearrangement links TRBV27 to TRBJ1-1; 7 bases align to TRBD1. Looked up from germline, CDR1 is MNHEY and CDR2 is SMNVEV (reference sequence). V lost 5 bases to trimming and J lost 1 base; unmatched junction nucleotides: 4. The CDR3 is 14 amino acids. CDR3 DNA: TGTGCCAGCAGTCTAAACAGGGGGAACACTGAAGCTTTCTTT. Translating gives CASSLNRGNTEAFF.

This clonotype appeared a few times. In DNA, the CDR3 is TGTGCCAGCACCCCCCGGGGAGCGGGAGAATTTAAGCATGAGCAGTTCTTC. This gives the protein CASTPRGAGEFKHEQFF. The chain links TRBV4-2 to TRBJ2-1, with 8 nucleotides matching TRBD2. The germline gives CDR1 LGHNA, CDR2 YNFKEQ. Unmatched junction bases numbered 19, after V lost 7 bases and J lost 8 bases. CDR3 length: 17 amino acids.

This clonotype has just a few counts. The chain links TRBV5-1 to TRBJ2-7, with TRBD1 as a possible D gene (6 bases). The V gene's germline CDR1 is SGHRS and CDR2 YFSETQ. Trimming took 5 bases from V and 6 from J, leaving 12 bases between them. The CDR3 covers 12 residues. In nucleotides, the CDR3 is TGCGCCAGCAGAGGCACAGGGTTCGAGCAGTACTTC. Translation gives CASRGTGFEQYF.

The rearrangement uses TRBV27 and TRBJ1-1; 8 bases map to TRBD1. The CDR3 is 16 residues long. Germline CDR1 reads MNHEY; CDR2 reads SMNVEV (reference sequence). Germline trimming cut 6 bases from V and 2 bases from J; bases unmatched to any gene: 11. The CDR3 region has the DNA TGTGCCAGCAGCCAATTTAGGGGACAGGCTAACACTGAAGCTTTCTTT. Residues: CASSQFRGQANTEAFF.